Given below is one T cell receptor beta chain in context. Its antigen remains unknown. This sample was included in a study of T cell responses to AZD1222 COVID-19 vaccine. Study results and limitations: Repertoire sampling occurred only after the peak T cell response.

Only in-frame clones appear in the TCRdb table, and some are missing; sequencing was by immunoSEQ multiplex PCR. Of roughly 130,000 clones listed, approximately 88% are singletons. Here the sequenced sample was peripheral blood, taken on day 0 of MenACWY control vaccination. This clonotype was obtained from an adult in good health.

The CDR3 nucleotides read TGTGCCAGCGGGTCTGGGGGCGGGTACGAGCAGTACTTC. Translated, it gives CASGSGGGYEQYF. The gene calls are TRBV2 and TRBJ2-7, with a possible D match to TRBD1 (6 bases). Trimming removed 8 bases at V and 4 bases at J, with 15 bases between. CDR1 SNHLY and CDR2 FYNNEI come from the germline V gene. This CDR3 region has 13 residues.